A single sample gave rise to the 4 T cell receptor beta chains below, sequenced in a study of cytomegalovirus exposure and HLA in healthy donors. The repertoire was sequenced with immunoSEQ multiplex PCR; TCRdb's copy has only in-frame clones and lacks some. Among over 200,000 clones listed, 90% were seen once. Material: PBMCs. These TCRs come from a woman aged 18-35 years in good health and CMV-seronegative.

This clone was seen only once. V usage is TRBV28 and J usage is TRBJ2-3; D perhaps matches TRBD2 (5 bases). This CDR3 has 16 amino acids. The germline gives CDR1 MDHEN, CDR2 SYDVKM. The V end lost 3 bases, the J end lost 0 bases, and 13 bases lay between the germline ends. The CDR3 sequence is CASSFETIPSTDTQYF. The CDR3, as DNA: TGTGCCAGCAGTTTCGAGACTATACCTAGCACAGATACGCAGTATTTT. Variable domain in full (rest from reference TRBV28 and TRBJ2-3): DVKVTQSSRYLVKRTGEKVFLECVQDMDHENMFWYRQDPGLGLRLIYFSYDVKMKEKGDIPEGYSVSREKKERFSLILESASTNQTSMYLCASSFETIPSTDTQYFGPGTRLTVL.

V usage is TRBV4-1 and J usage is TRBJ1-1, with a tentative D call TRBD1 (5 bases). V was clipped by 1 base and J by 6 bases, with 21 bases between them. The CDR3 is made up of 17 amino acids. Germline CDR1 reads MGHRA; CDR2 reads YSYEKL. In DNA, the CDR3 is TGCGCCAGCAGCCAAGGCAGGGCCCGGACAAGTAACGCTGAAGCTTTCTTT. Translated, it gives CASSQGRARTSNAEAFF.

The V and J genes are TRBV6-1 and TRBJ2-1; 7 bases map to TRBD2. CDR3 size: 15 residues. V lost 3 bases to trimming and J lost 0 bases; unmatched junction nucleotides: 2. Germline assignment: CDR1 MNHNS and CDR2 SASEGT. This CDR3 reads CASSERGSSYNEQFF. In DNA form, the CDR3 reads TGTGCCAGCAGTGAGCGGGGGAGCTCCTACAATGAGCAGTTCTTC.

This rearrangement joins TRBV9 to TRBJ2-5; D may be TRBD2 (6 bases). Trimming took 2 bases from V and 2 from J, leaving 16 bases between them. Per germline, CDR1 SGDLS and CDR2 YYNGEE. The CDR3 is 16 amino acids. The CDR3 nucleotides are TGTGCCAGCAGCGTTGGGGTAGCGGCCAGTCAAGAGACCCAGTACTTC. It specifies CASSVGVAASQETQYF.